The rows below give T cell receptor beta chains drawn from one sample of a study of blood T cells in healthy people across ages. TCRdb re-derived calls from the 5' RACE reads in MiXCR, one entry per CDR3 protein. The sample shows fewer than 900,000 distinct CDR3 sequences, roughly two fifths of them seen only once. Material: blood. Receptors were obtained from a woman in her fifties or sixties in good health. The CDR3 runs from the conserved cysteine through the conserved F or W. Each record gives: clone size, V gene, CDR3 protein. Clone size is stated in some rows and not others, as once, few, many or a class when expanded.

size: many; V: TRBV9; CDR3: CASSVGTGSEQYF
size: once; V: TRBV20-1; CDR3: CSARDGLAAYYEQYF
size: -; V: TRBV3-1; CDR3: CASSQANEKLFF
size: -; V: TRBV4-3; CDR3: CASSQDFDGVWQFF
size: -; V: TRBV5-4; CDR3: CASSHWDNTDTQYF
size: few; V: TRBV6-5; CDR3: CASSEGPHGYTF
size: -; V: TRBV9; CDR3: CASSPGGVTREQYF
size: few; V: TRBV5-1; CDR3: CASSLGQGTGTEAFF
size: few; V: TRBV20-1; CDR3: CSATRDRLNEKLFF
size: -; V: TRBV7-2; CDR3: CASRRAGDDEQFF
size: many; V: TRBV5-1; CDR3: CASSLDTVTYNEQFF
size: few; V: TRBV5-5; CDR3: CASSWGGEETQYF
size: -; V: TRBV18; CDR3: CASSPQLTSGGAEQFF
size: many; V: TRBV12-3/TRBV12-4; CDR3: CASSLGLAASNEQFF
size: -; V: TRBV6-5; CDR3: CASSYRAPRAINSPLHF
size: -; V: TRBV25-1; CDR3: CASSPLGQGREQYF
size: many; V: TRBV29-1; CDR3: CSVEGGQGGGSYNEQFF
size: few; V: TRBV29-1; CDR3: CSAADVGYGYTF
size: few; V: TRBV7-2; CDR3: CAGSRPEERGYNEQFF
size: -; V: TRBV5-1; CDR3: CASSLSPYGYTF
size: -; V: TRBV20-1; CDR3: CSATAKSSYNEQFF
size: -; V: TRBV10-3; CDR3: CAISESRAGGSTDTQYF
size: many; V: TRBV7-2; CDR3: CASSGTGNSPLHF
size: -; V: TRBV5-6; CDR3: CASSWRGAETQYF
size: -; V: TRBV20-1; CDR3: CSAETSYEQYF
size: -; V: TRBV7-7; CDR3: CASSPSGGATGELFF
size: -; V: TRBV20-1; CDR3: CSAAQTRGTGYTF
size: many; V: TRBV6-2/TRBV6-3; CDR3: CASSSGTSGRGDEQYF
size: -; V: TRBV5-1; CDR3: CASSFRLAGTYNEQFF
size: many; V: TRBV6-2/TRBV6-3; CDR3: CASSYPAEQYF
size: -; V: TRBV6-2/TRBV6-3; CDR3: CASNDAGATNEKLFF
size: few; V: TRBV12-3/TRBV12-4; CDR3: CASSLVLRLGNRHQETQYF
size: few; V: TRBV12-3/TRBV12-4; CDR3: CASSPGYNSPLHF
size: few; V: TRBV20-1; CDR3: CSAPTGGAFSEQYF
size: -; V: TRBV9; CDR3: CASSAHNGAQYF
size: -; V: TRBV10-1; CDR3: CASSAGKNYGYTF
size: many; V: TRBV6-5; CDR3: CASSFRPGVRTDTQYF
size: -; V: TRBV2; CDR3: CATGALSGGETQYF
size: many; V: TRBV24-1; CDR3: CATSDAQTGYDEQYF
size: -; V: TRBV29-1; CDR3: CSVAGTSGGQETQYF
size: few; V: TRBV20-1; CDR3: CSARYGEDTQYF
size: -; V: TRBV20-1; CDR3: CSARILAEETQYF
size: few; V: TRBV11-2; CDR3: CASNLAGENIQYF
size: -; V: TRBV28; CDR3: CATGTPYNEQFF